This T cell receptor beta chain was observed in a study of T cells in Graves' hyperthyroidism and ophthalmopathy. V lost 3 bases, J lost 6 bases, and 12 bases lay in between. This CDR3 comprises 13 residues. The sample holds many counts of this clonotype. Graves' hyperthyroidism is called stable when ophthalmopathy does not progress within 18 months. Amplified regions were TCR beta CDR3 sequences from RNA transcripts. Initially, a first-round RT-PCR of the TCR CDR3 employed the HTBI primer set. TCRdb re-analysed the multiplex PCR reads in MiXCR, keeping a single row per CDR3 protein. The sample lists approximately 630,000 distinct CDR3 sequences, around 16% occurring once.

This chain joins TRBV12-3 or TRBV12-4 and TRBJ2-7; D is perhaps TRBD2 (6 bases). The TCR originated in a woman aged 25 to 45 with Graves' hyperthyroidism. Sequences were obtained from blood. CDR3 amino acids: CASSFGGGSEQYF. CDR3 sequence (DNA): TGTGCCAGCAGTTTCGGGGGTGGGTCCGAGCAGTACTTC.